This T cell receptor (beta chain) originates from a study of vaccination and CD4 T cells after COVID-19. The Oncomine TCR Beta short-read assay sequenced DNA from cultured CD4+ T cells. Cultures of CD4+ T cells served as the source for extracting genomic DNA. Using its own MiXCR run on the PCR reads, TCRdb lists one record per CDR3 protein. The table includes about 7,500 distinct CDR3 sequences, under 55% detected once. CDR3 size: 13 residues. The V end lost 4 bases, the J end lost 1 base, and 8 bases lay between the germline ends. The germline V gene has CDR1 MDHEN and CDR2 SYDVKM. Treatment meaning: roughly ten-day PBMC culture with coronavirus spike peptide pools or control peptides (ViraFEST assay). One should note that the unexposed donor's CD4+ T cells were collected before the COVID-19 pandemic (2011-2018). Comment on this clonotype: No antigen is known for it.

The chain joins TRBV28 to TRBJ2-7; D is unclear. The receptor's source is a human donor in good health. The sequenced material came from CD4+ T cells from blood, cultured in vitro. In nucleotides, the CDR3 is TGTGCCAGCAGTTCTTTAGGATCCTACGAGCAGTACTTC. It is translated as CASSSLGSYEQYF.